This is a list of T cell receptor beta chains from one sample in a study of T cells in Graves' hyperthyroidism and ophthalmopathy. TCRdb recomputed calls from the multiplex PCR reads with MiXCR, one row per CDR3 protein. The repertoire holds roughly 240,000 distinct CDR3 sequences, with roughly a quarter as singletons. Source material: blood. Source of these receptors: a middle-aged woman with Graves' ophthalmopathy. CDR3s leave out the opening cysteine and the closing phenylalanine or tryptophan. The order of the fields is CDR3 protein, J gene, V gene.

ANSPQGQSNTEAF | TRBJ1-1 | TRBV12-3/TRBV12-4
ASRPYQGDTEAF | TRBJ1-1 | TRBV6-5
ASSNGQQETLY | TRBJ2-5 | TRBV19
ASSVQLNTEAF | TRBJ1-1 | TRBV9
ASSRAGTNTEAF | TRBJ1-1 | TRBV6-2/TRBV6-3
ASSYSQGLNTEAF | TRBJ1-1 | TRBV6-5
AIPGETYEQY | TRBJ2-7 | TRBV7-9
ASSFQVQETQY | TRBJ2-5 | TRBV5-6
ASTPSPTGNTGELF | TRBJ2-2 | TRBV12-3/TRBV12-4
ASLGTLTEAF | TRBJ1-1 | TRBV28
ASSTLRDPGQGQPQH | TRBJ1-5 | TRBV19
ASSPTKDNGYT | TRBJ1-2 | TRBV18
ASRNLRGANTEAF | TRBJ1-1 | TRBV6-1
ASRMGTGNYEQY | TRBJ2-7 | TRBV5-1
ASSDRQGATEAF | TRBJ1-1 | TRBV6-2/TRBV6-3
ATSDARLLRLEQY | TRBJ2-7 | TRBV24-1
ASRNQGPPYEQY | TRBJ2-7 | TRBV6-1
ASSQELRSGELF | TRBJ2-2 | TRBV28
AISESPGLGRDQETQY | TRBJ2-5 | TRBV10-3
ASSSRTSGAYEQY | TRBJ2-7 | TRBV27
ASTHMDLNTEAF | TRBJ1-1 | TRBV12-3/TRBV12-4
ASSSGLATTGELF | TRBJ2-2 | TRBV7-2
ASSPRDILYNEQF | TRBJ2-1 | TRBV27
ASSPTSGRTSSYEQY | TRBJ2-7 | TRBV5-1
ASSPSLGQQETQY | TRBJ2-5 | TRBV28
ASSDPGAYEQY | TRBJ2-7 | TRBV3-1
ASSFNNQPQH | TRBJ1-5 | TRBV12-3/TRBV12-4
ASRDGGFGNSPLH | TRBJ1-6 | TRBV28
ASGRGVGTEAF | TRBJ1-1 | TRBV10-2
ASSEVPGRYGYT | TRBJ1-2 | TRBV6-1
ASSHGTSGGSSYEQY | TRBJ2-7 | TRBV5-1
ASSWGLTNTGELF | TRBJ2-2 | TRBV7-2
ASSQGLAGVQETQY | TRBJ2-5 | TRBV3-1
ASTPGGHAGTEAF | TRBJ1-1 | TRBV6-1
ASSEDGGRRETSEQF | TRBJ2-1 | TRBV6-1
ASSLRGYTEAF | TRBJ1-1 | TRBV11-2
ASTKTGDGYT | TRBJ1-2 | TRBV6-1
ASSHPWGRASRDTEAF | TRBJ1-1 | TRBV28
ASFQGAGNTIY | TRBJ1-3 | TRBV19
ASSLSAGSGNTIY | TRBJ1-3 | TRBV27
ASSQVYTTSSYEQY | TRBJ2-7 | TRBV4-2
ASSMMGRAYEQY | TRBJ2-7 | TRBV19
ASSYNRAGQY | TRBJ2-7 | TRBV12-3/TRBV12-4
SAPGQMHEQY | TRBJ2-7 | TRBV20-1
ATSEPRASGANVLT | TRBJ2-6 | TRBV24-1
ASSIGTGGNYGYT | TRBJ1-2 | TRBV6-5
ASSERGRAPYEQY | TRBJ2-7 | TRBV2
ASSRMMDRVRDEQY | TRBJ2-7 | TRBV5-6
ASRQPGHLETQY | TRBJ2-5 | TRBV28
ATSAGGAPNQPQH | TRBJ1-5 | TRBV24-1
ATRTSTYEQY | TRBJ2-7 | TRBV6-1
ASSQGLDGETQY | TRBJ2-5 | TRBV13
ASKGTLNQPQH | TRBJ1-5 | TRBV6-1
ASSLSPTSYEQY | TRBJ2-7 | TRBV27
ASSYLSGLTNWGEQY | TRBJ2-7 | TRBV11-2
ASSQDRTGYAF | TRBJ1-1 | TRBV4-1
ASSPPAGGETQY | TRBJ2-5 | TRBV18
ASRIGILTYEQY | TRBJ2-7 | TRBV12-3/TRBV12-4
ASSAGLGGGGRTDTQY | TRBJ2-3 | TRBV9